The 2 T cell receptor beta chains reported below all come from one sample, sequenced in a study of CXCR3-negative and CXCR3-positive naive CD8 T cells. 5' RACE that incorporated UMI labels was used to prepare the TRB cDNA libraries. TCRdb reprocessed the 5' RACE reads and keeps a single row for each CDR3 protein, giving no DNA. The table for this sample gives more than 20,000 distinct CDR3 sequences. Sequences were obtained from naive CXCR3- CD8+ T cells from blood. Indicated subset: CD45RO-CCR7+CD27+CD95- naive CD8+ T cells lacking CXCR3 (TNR3-). These receptors originate from a human donor in good health. Some clones in this sample may be carry-over from other donors' samples.

This chain uses TRBV4-3 with TRBJ1-3; the D gene TCRdb calls, TRBD1, cannot be checked with no DNA. The CDR3 covers 12 residues. In germline, CDR1 is LGHNA, CDR2 YSLEER. CDR3 loop: CASSQGANTIYF.

The chain couples TRBV12-3 or TRBV12-4 to TRBJ2-7; the D call from TCRdb, TRBD2, cannot be confirmed without DNA. The CDR3 spans 16 residues. CDR3 amino acids: CASSPRTSGGHYEQYF.